Listed below are T cell receptor beta chains from one sample, sequenced in a study of blood T cell repertoires in COVID-19. Method: immunoSEQ multiplex PCR; TCRdb's copy keeps in-frame clones and lacks some. The sample yields under 100,000 clones, about 82% seen once. The sequenced sample consisted of peripheral blood. Receptor source: a man older than 75 with active or convalescent COVID-19. The CDR3 runs from the conserved cysteine through the conserved F or W. D genes are given only for firm matches. Size is stated for part of the rows, as once, few or many counts, or as a class when the clone is expanded.

v_gene: TRBV15
d_gene: -
abundance: -
len: 15
j_gene: TRBJ2-5
CDR3nt: TGTGCCACCAGCAGAGGTGGAGGCACATACATAACCCAGTACTTC
CDR3aa: CATSRGGGTYITQYF

v_gene: TRBV29-1
d_gene: -
abundance: -
len: 16
j_gene: TRBJ2-3
CDR3nt: TGCAGCGTTGACGGGGGAAGGGGCGCGATTGCAGATACGCAGTATTTT
CDR3aa: CSVDGGRGAIADTQYF

v_gene: TRBV9
d_gene: -
abundance: -
len: 16
j_gene: TRBJ2-3
CDR3nt: TGTGCCAGCAGCGTAGATTCAGCGGGCAACACAGATACGCAGTATTTT
CDR3aa: CASSVDSAGNTDTQYF

v_gene: TRBV25-1
d_gene: -
abundance: -
len: 12
j_gene: TRBJ1-1
CDR3nt: TGTGCCAGCACCAGTGTCAACACTGAAGCTTTCTTT
CDR3aa: CASTSVNTEAFF

v_gene: TRBV6-5
d_gene: -
abundance: -
len: 15
j_gene: TRBJ1-1
CDR3nt: TGTGCCAGCAGCACCGGGGAGACAGGGAACACTGAAGCTTTCTTT
CDR3aa: CASSTGETGNTEAFF

v_gene: TRBV19
d_gene: -
abundance: -
len: 17
j_gene: TRBJ1-6
CDR3nt: TGTGCCAGTAGTATTCGGGACGGCCGAGGGGGAAATTCACCCCTCCACTTT
CDR3aa: CASSIRDGRGGNSPLHF

v_gene: TRBV7-8
d_gene: -
abundance: -
len: 14
j_gene: TRBJ2-5
CDR3nt: TGTGCCAGCAGCATCACAGGGAGGGGAGAGACCCAGTACTTC
CDR3aa: CASSITGRGETQYF

v_gene: TRBV6-5
d_gene: -
abundance: -
len: 13
j_gene: TRBJ1-6
CDR3nt: TGTGCCAGCGGATCAGGGTATGATTCACCCCTCCACTTT
CDR3aa: CASGSGYDSPLHF

v_gene: TRBV19
d_gene: TRBD1
abundance: -
len: 15
j_gene: TRBJ1-2
CDR3nt: TGTGCCAGTAGTACCCGGACAGGGGAAAACTATGGCTACACCTTC
CDR3aa: CASSTRTGENYGYTF

v_gene: TRBV7-2
d_gene: -
abundance: -
len: 14
j_gene: TRBJ1-4
CDR3nt: TGTGCCAGCAGCTTAGACCCGGTCGGGGAAAAACTGTTTTTT
CDR3aa: CASSLDPVGEKLFF

v_gene: TRBV5-1
d_gene: TRBD2
abundance: -
len: 13
j_gene: TRBJ2-1
CDR3nt: TGCGCCAGCAGATTAGCGGGAGCCGATGAGCAGTTCTTC
CDR3aa: CASRLAGADEQFF

v_gene: TRBV3-1/TRBV3-2
d_gene: TRBD1
abundance: -
len: 19
j_gene: TRBJ1-4
CDR3nt: TGTGCCAGCAGCCAAGATCCCGGGACAGGGTTGGCGACTAATGAAAAACTGTTTTTT
CDR3aa: CASSQDPGTGLATNEKLFF

v_gene: TRBV19
d_gene: TRBD1
abundance: many
len: 14
j_gene: TRBJ1-1
CDR3nt: TGTGCCAGTAGTCGGGGACAGGGGAACACTGAAGCTTTCTTT
CDR3aa: CASSRGQGNTEAFF

v_gene: TRBV19
d_gene: -
abundance: few
len: 13
j_gene: TRBJ2-3
CDR3nt: TGTGCCAGTAGTATTCAGGGCACAGATACGCAGTATTTT
CDR3aa: CASSIQGTDTQYF

v_gene: TRBV19
d_gene: -
abundance: -
len: 16
j_gene: TRBJ2-1
CDR3nt: TGTGCCAGTACCCTGTCCTCAGTGGGAGATTACAATGAGCAGTTCTTC
CDR3aa: CASTLSSVGDYNEQFF

v_gene: TRBV2
d_gene: TRBD2
abundance: -
len: 15
j_gene: TRBJ2-3
CDR3nt: TGTGCCAGCAGGGGGACTAGCGGGGAAACAGATACGCAGTATTTT
CDR3aa: CASRGTSGETDTQYF

v_gene: TRBV2
d_gene: TRBD1
abundance: once
len: 15
j_gene: TRBJ1-4
CDR3nt: TGTGCCACTTCAAAGCCCGGGACAGGGAACGAAAAACTGTTTTTT
CDR3aa: CATSKPGTGNEKLFF

v_gene: TRBV10-3
d_gene: -
abundance: -
len: 15
j_gene: TRBJ1-4
CDR3nt: TGTGCCATCAGTGAATCAGGGACTGGGAATGAAAAACTGTTTTTT
CDR3aa: CAISESGTGNEKLFF

v_gene: TRBV3-1/TRBV3-2
d_gene: -
abundance: once
len: 14
j_gene: TRBJ1-2
CDR3nt: TGTGCCAGCAGCCAAGCTCGTCAGAATTATGGCTACACCTTC
CDR3aa: CASSQARQNYGYTF

v_gene: TRBV14
d_gene: -
abundance: -
len: 13
j_gene: TRBJ2-5
CDR3nt: TGTGCCAGCAGCCGGACTACGCCGGAGACCCAGTACTTC
CDR3aa: CASSRTTPETQYF

v_gene: TRBV5-1
d_gene: -
abundance: -
len: 15
j_gene: TRBJ1-3
CDR3nt: TGCGCCAGCAGCTTGGATGGCAACTCTGGAAACACCATATATTTT
CDR3aa: CASSLDGNSGNTIYF

v_gene: TRBV6-5
d_gene: -
abundance: once
len: 12
j_gene: TRBJ1-6
CDR3nt: TGTGCCAGCGGGAGACTAAATTCACCCCTCCACTTT
CDR3aa: CASGRLNSPLHF

v_gene: TRBV4-1
d_gene: -
abundance: -
len: 15
j_gene: TRBJ1-6
CDR3nt: TGCGCCAGCAGCCAAGAATTAGCGATTAATTCACCCCTCCACTTT
CDR3aa: CASSQELAINSPLHF

v_gene: TRBV7-2
d_gene: -
abundance: -
len: 15
j_gene: TRBJ1-2
CDR3nt: TGTGCCAGCAGCTTGGGGGGTGGTGGAAACGCCGGCTACACCTTC
CDR3aa: CASSLGGGGNAGYTF

v_gene: TRBV7-2
d_gene: TRBD2
abundance: -
len: 19
j_gene: TRBJ2-3
CDR3nt: TGTGCCAGCAGATTGCGGTTCGATGGACTAGCGGGCGACACAGATACGCAGTATTTT
CDR3aa: CASRLRFDGLAGDTDTQYF

v_gene: TRBV28
d_gene: TRBD1
abundance: -
len: 14
j_gene: TRBJ1-3
CDR3nt: TGTGCCAGCAGCCCGGACAGGGCTGGAAACACCATATATTTT
CDR3aa: CASSPDRAGNTIYF

v_gene: TRBV27
d_gene: -
abundance: once
len: 14
j_gene: TRBJ2-1
CDR3nt: TGTGCCAGCAGTCCCCGGGCAGGGTACAATGAGCAGTTCTTC
CDR3aa: CASSPRAGYNEQFF

v_gene: TRBV7-2
d_gene: TRBD2
abundance: -
len: 16
j_gene: TRBJ2-5
CDR3nt: TGTGCCAGCAGCTTAGGTCCGGCTAGCGGGGTACAGACCCAGTACTTC
CDR3aa: CASSLGPASGVQTQYF

v_gene: TRBV27
d_gene: -
abundance: -
len: 14
j_gene: TRBJ1-2
CDR3nt: TGTGCCAGCAGTATTGCCAGGGTTGGGTATGGCTACACCTTC
CDR3aa: CASSIARVGYGYTF

v_gene: TRBV11-2
d_gene: TRBD2
abundance: -
len: 16
j_gene: TRBJ2-5
CDR3nt: TGTGCCAGCAGCTTTACTAGCGGGGGCCCCGTGGAGACCCAGTACTTC
CDR3aa: CASSFTSGGPVETQYF

v_gene: TRBV11-3
d_gene: -
abundance: once
len: 15
j_gene: TRBJ1-1
CDR3nt: TGTGCCAGCAGCTTACAGGGGTTTGGGAACACTGAAGCTTTCTTT
CDR3aa: CASSLQGFGNTEAFF

v_gene: TRBV9
d_gene: -
abundance: -
len: 16
j_gene: TRBJ1-5
CDR3nt: TGTGCCAGCAGCAAAGGGGTCAGGGGAGGCAATCAGCCCCAGCATTTT
CDR3aa: CASSKGVRGGNQPQHF

v_gene: TRBV2
d_gene: -
abundance: -
len: 15
j_gene: TRBJ2-2
CDR3nt: TGTGCCAGTACCACCCTAACCCCGAACACCGGGGAGCTGTTTTTT
CDR3aa: CASTTLTPNTGELFF

v_gene: TRBV27
d_gene: -
abundance: -
len: 13
j_gene: TRBJ2-2
CDR3nt: TGTGCCAGCACCGACCGGGTAACCGGGGAGCTGTTTTTT
CDR3aa: CASTDRVTGELFF

v_gene: TRBV2
d_gene: TRBD1
abundance: few
len: 12
j_gene: TRBJ2-5
CDR3nt: TGTGCCAGACAGGGGGCGTGGGAGACCCAGTACTTC
CDR3aa: CARQGAWETQYF

v_gene: TRBV18
d_gene: -
abundance: -
len: 14
j_gene: TRBJ2-5
CDR3nt: TGTGCCAGCTCACCGGTCGGTGTGCAAGAGACCCAGTACTTC
CDR3aa: CASSPVGVQETQYF

v_gene: TRBV25-1
d_gene: -
abundance: -
len: 16
j_gene: TRBJ2-5
CDR3nt: TGTGCCAGCAGTGAAGGGCGGGGCCATGGAGGGGAGACCCAGTACTTC
CDR3aa: CASSEGRGHGGETQYF

v_gene: TRBV5-1
d_gene: TRBD1
abundance: -
len: 16
j_gene: TRBJ1-5
CDR3nt: TGCGCCAGCAGCTATGGGGACAGGGAAGGGCAGCAGCCCCAGCATTTT
CDR3aa: CASSYGDREGQQPQHF

v_gene: TRBV28
d_gene: TRBD2
abundance: -
len: 16
j_gene: TRBJ2-1
CDR3nt: TGTGCCAGCAGTTTTTCTGGTCGCGGGGGGGCCAATGAGCAGTTCTTC
CDR3aa: CASSFSGRGGANEQFF

v_gene: TRBV10-2
d_gene: TRBD2
abundance: -
len: 12
j_gene: TRBJ2-3
CDR3nt: TGCGCCAGCACAGCGGGATCTGATACGCAGTATTTT
CDR3aa: CASTAGSDTQYF

v_gene: TRBV20-1
d_gene: -
abundance: -
len: 14
j_gene: TRBJ2-1
CDR3nt: TGCAGTGCTAGTGGTGGGAGCTCCTACAATGAGCAGTTCTTC
CDR3aa: CSASGGSSYNEQFF

v_gene: TRBV9
d_gene: TRBD2
abundance: -
len: 15
j_gene: TRBJ2-1
CDR3nt: TGTGCCAGCAGCGAGACTAGCCTCGTTGCATATGAGCAGTTCTTC
CDR3aa: CASSETSLVAYEQFF

v_gene: TRBV5-1
d_gene: -
abundance: -
len: 15
j_gene: TRBJ2-5
CDR3nt: TGCGCCAGCAGCTTGGCAAGGGGGGGCAGGGAGGCCCAGTACTTC
CDR3aa: CASSLARGGREAQYF

v_gene: TRBV24-1
d_gene: -
abundance: once
len: 14
j_gene: TRBJ1-4
CDR3nt: TGTGCCACCAGTGCTCCGGGAGAAGGCGAAAAACTGTTTTTT
CDR3aa: CATSAPGEGEKLFF

v_gene: TRBV2
d_gene: TRBD2
abundance: -
len: 16
j_gene: TRBJ2-1
CDR3nt: TGTGCCAGCATGAGACGGATGACTAGCGAGTACAATGAGCAGTTCTTC
CDR3aa: CASMRRMTSEYNEQFF

v_gene: TRBV18
d_gene: -
abundance: -
len: 14
j_gene: TRBJ2-3
CDR3nt: TGTGCCAGCTCACCCCCGGAGGGCCCGGATACGCAGTATTTT
CDR3aa: CASSPPEGPDTQYF

v_gene: TRBV29-1
d_gene: -
abundance: -
len: 14
j_gene: TRBJ1-4
CDR3nt: TGCAGCGTTGGAGGAATAACAACTAATGAAAAACTGTTTTTT
CDR3aa: CSVGGITTNEKLFF

v_gene: TRBV5-6
d_gene: -
abundance: -
len: 14
j_gene: TRBJ1-2
CDR3nt: TGTGCCAGCAGCTTGTTGGACAAACGATATGGCTACACCTTC
CDR3aa: CASSLLDKRYGYTF

v_gene: TRBV11-2
d_gene: TRBD2
abundance: many
len: 16
j_gene: TRBJ2-1
CDR3nt: TGTGCCAGCAGACGGACTAGCGGGGGGTACTACAATGAGCAGTTCTTC
CDR3aa: CASRRTSGGYYNEQFF

v_gene: TRBV5-1
d_gene: TRBD2
abundance: -
len: 17
j_gene: TRBJ2-3
CDR3nt: TGCGCCAGCAGCTTGGGACTAGCGGGAGATAGCACAGATACGCAGTATTTT
CDR3aa: CASSLGLAGDSTDTQYF